This T cell receptor (beta chain) stems from a study of cytomegalovirus exposure and HLA in healthy donors. Notes on the study in general: An analysis done earlier found most TCR beta V segments productive about 87% or about 30% of the time. Roughly uniform depth of sequencing across donors was assumed in presence/absence analyses. After further analysis at a later stage, 16,951 TCR beta sequences were associated with HLA alleles at 0.05 false discovery rate.

Germline CDR1 MDHEN, CDR2 SYDVKM. V was trimmed by 5 bases and J by 4 bases, leaving 12 bases between them. There are 14 residues in the CDR3. Vbeta (60) and Jbeta (13) primers were used in the PCR. The protocol was immunoSEQ multiplex PCR, while the TCRdb copy is restricted to in-frame clones and leaves out a portion. Among 100,000 to 150,000 clones listed, roughly 85% were seen once. As regards this clone: The target antigen is unknown.

The rearrangement uses TRBV28 and TRBJ2-1; TRBD1 is a possible D gene (5 bases). The sequenced sample consisted of PBMCs. The receptor comes from a man between 18 and 35 years old in good health and CMV-seropositive. Written as DNA, the CDR3 is TGTGCCAGCAGTAACGGACAACCGTACAATGAGCAGTTCTTC. It encodes CASSNGQPYNEQFF.